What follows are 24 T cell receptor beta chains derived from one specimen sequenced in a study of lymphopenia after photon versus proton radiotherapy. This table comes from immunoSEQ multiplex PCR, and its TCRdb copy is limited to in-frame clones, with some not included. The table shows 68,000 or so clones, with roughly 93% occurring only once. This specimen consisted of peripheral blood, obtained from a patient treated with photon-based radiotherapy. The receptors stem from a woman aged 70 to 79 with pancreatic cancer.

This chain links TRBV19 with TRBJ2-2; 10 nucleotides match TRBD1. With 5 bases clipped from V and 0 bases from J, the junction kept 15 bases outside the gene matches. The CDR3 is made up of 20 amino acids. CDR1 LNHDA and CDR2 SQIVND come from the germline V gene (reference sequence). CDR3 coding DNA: TGTGCCAGTAGTCTCCCGCCTGGACAGGGGGAACCCACGAACACCGGGGAGCTGTTTTTT. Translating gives CASSLPPGQGEPTNTGELFF.

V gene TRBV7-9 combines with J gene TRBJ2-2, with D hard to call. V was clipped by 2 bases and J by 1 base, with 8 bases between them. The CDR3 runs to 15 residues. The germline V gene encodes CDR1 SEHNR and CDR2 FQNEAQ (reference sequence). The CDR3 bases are TGTGCCAGCAGCTTACTGGGGTGGAACACCGGGGAGCTGTTTTTT. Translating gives CASSLLGWNTGELFF.

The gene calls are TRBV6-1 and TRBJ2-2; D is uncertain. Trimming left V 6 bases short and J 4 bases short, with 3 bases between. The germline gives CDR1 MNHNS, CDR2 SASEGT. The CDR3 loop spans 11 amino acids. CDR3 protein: CASSRTGELFF. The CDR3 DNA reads TGTGCCAGCAGCCGCACCGGGGAGCTGTTTTTT.

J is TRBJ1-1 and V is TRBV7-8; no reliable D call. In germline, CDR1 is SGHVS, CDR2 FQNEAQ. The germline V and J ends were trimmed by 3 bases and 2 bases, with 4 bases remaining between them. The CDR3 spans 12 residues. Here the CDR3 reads CASSFVNTEAFF. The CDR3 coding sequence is TGTGCCAGCAGCTTTGTAAACACTGAAGCTTTCTTT.

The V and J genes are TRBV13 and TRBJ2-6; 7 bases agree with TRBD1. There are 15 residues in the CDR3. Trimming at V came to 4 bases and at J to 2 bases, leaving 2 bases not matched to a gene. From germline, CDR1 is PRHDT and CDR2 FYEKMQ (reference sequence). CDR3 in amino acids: CASSSTGAGANVLTF. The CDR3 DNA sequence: TGTGCCAGCAGCTCTACAGGGGCTGGGGCCAACGTCCTGACTTTC.

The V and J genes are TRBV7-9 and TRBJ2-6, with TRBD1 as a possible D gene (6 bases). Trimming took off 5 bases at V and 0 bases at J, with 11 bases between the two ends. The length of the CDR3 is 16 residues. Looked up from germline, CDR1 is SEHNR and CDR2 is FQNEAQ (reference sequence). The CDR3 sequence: CASSPGHNSGANVLTF. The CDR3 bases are TGTGCCAGCAGCCCGGGACATAACTCTGGGGCCAACGTCCTGACTTTC.

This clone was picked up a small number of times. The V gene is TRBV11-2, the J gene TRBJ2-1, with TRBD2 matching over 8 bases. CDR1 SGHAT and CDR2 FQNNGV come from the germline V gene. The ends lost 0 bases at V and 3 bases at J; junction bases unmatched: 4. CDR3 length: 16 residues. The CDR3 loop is CASSLEAGVDYNEQFF. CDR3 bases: TGTGCCAGCAGCTTAGAAGCGGGAGTCGACTACAATGAGCAGTTCTTC.

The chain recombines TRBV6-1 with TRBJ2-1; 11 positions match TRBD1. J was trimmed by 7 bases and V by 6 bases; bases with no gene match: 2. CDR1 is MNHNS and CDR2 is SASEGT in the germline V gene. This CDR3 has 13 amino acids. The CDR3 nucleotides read TGTGCCAGCAGGGACAGGGGGCGTAATGAGCAGTTCTTC. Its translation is CASRDRGRNEQFF.

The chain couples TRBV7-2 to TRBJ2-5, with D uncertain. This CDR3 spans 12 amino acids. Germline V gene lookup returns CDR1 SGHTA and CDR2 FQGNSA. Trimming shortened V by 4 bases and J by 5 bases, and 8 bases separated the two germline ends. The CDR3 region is CASSSHKETQYF. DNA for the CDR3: TGTGCCAGCAGCTCTCATAAGGAGACCCAGTACTTC.

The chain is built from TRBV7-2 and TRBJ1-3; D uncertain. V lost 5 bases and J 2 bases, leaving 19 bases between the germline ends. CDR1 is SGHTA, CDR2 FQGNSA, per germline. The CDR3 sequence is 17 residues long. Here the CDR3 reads CASSLWAQLSAGNTIYF. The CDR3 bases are TGTGCCAGCAGCCTCTGGGCTCAGTTGAGTGCTGGAAACACCATATATTTT.

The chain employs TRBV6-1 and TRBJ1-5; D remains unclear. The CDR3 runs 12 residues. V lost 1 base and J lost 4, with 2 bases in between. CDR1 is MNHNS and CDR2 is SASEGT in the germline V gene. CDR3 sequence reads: CASSEVNQPQHF. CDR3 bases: TGTGCCAGCAGTGAAGTGAATCAGCCCCAGCATTTT.

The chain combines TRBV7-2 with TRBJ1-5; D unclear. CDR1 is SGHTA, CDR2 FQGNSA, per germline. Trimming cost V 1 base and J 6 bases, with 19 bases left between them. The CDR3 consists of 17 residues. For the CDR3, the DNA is TGTGCCAGCAGCTTAGGGTCCCGAGAGGTGGGTATTCAGCCCCAGCATTTT. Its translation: CASSLGSREVGIQPQHF.

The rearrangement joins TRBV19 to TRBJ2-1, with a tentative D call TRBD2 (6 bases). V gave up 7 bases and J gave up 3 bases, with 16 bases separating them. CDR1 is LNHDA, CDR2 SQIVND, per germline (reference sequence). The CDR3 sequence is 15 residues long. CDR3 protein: CASTPTRRGYNEQFF. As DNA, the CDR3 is TGTGCCAGTACCCCAACTCGGCGGGGCTACAATGAGCAGTTCTTC.

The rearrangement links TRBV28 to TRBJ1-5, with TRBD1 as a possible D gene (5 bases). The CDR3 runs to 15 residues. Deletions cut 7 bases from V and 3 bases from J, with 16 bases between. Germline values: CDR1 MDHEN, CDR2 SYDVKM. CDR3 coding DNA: TGTGCCAGCATCCTATCGGGCAGGGTCAATCAGCCCCAGCATTTT. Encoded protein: CASILSGRVNQPQHF.

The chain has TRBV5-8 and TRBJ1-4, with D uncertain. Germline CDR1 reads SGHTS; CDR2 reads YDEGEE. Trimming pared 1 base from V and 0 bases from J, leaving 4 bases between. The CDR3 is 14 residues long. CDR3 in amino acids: CASSLRTTNEKLFF. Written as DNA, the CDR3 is TGTGCCAGCAGCTTGAGGACAACTAATGAAAAACTGTTTTTT.

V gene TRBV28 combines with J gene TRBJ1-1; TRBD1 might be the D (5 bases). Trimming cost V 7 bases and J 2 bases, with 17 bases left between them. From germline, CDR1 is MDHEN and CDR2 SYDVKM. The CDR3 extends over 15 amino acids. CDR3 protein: CASNPTLGGNTEAFF. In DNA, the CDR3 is TGTGCCAGCAACCCCACTCTGGGGGGAAACACTGAAGCTTTCTTT.

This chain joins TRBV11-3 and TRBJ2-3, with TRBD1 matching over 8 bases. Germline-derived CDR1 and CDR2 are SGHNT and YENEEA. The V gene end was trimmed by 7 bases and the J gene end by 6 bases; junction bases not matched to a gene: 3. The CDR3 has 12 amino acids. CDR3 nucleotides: TGTGCCAGCAAGAGGACAGGGGATACGCAGTATTTT. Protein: CASKRTGDTQYF.

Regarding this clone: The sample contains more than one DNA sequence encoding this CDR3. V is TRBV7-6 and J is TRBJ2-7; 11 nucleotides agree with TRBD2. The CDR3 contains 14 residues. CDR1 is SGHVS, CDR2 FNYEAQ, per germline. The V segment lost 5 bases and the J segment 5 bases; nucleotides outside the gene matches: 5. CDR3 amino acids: CASSPGLAVHEQYF. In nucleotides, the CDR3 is TGTGCCAGCAGCCCGGGACTAGCGGTCCACGAGCAGTACTTC.

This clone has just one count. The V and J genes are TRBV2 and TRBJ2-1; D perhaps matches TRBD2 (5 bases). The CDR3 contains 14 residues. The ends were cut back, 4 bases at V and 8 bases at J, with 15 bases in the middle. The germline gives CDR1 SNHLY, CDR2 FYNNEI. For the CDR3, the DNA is TGTGCCAGCAGTGGTGGGCTAGCAAACGATGAGCAGTTCTTC. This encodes CASSGGLANDEQFF. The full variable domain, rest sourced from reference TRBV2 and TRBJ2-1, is EPEVTQTPSHQVTQMGQEVILRCVPISNHLYFYWYRQILGQKVEFLVSFYNNEISEKSEIFDDQFSVERPDGSNFTLKIRSTKLEDSAMYFCASSGGLANDEQFFGPGTRLTVL.

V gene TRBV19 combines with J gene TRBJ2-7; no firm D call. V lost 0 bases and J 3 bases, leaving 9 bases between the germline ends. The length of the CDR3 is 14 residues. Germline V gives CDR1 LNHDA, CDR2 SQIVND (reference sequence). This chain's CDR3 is CASSIDLTDYEQYF. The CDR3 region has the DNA TGTGCCAGTAGTATAGATCTGACGGACTACGAGCAGTACTTC. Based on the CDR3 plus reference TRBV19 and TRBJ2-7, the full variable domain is DGGITQSPKYLFRKEGQNVTLSCEQNLNHDAMYWYRQDPGQGLRLIYYSQIVNDFQKGDIAEGYSVSREKKESFPLTVTSAQKNPTAFYLCASSIDLTDYEQYFGPGTRLTVT.

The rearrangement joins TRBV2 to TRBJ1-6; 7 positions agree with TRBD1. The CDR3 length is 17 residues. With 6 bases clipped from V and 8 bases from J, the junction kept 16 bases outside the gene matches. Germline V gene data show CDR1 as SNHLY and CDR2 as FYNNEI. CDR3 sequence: CASSGGGVGTEDSPLHF. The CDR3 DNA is TGTGCCAGCAGCGGCGGGGGAGTCGGGACAGAAGATTCACCCCTCCACTTT.

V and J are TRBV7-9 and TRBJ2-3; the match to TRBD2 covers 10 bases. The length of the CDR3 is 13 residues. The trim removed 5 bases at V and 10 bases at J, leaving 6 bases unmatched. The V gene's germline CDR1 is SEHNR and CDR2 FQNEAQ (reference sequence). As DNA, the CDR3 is TGTGCCAGCAGCCTAGAGGGGACTAGCGCGCAGTATTTT. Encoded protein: CASSLEGTSAQYF.

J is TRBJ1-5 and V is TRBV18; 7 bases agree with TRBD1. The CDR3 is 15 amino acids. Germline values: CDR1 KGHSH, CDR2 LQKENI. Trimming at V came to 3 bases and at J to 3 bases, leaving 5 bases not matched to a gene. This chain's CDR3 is CASSPMGQNNQPQHF. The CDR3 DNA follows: TGTGCCAGCTCACCCATGGGACAGAACAATCAGCCCCAGCATTTT.

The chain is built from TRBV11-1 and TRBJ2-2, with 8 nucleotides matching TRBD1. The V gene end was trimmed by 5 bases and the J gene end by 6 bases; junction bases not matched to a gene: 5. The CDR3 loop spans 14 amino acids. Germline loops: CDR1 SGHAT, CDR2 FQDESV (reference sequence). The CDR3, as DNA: TGTGCCAGCAGCCAATTCAGGGGGCCCGGGGAGCTGTTTTTT. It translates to CASSQFRGPGELFF. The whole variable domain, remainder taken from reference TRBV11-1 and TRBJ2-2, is EAEVAQSPRYKITEKSQAVAFWCDPISGHATLYWYRQILGQGPELLVQFQDESVVDDSQLPKDRFSAERLKGVDSTLKIQPAELGDSAMYLCASSQFRGPGELFFGEGSRLTVL.